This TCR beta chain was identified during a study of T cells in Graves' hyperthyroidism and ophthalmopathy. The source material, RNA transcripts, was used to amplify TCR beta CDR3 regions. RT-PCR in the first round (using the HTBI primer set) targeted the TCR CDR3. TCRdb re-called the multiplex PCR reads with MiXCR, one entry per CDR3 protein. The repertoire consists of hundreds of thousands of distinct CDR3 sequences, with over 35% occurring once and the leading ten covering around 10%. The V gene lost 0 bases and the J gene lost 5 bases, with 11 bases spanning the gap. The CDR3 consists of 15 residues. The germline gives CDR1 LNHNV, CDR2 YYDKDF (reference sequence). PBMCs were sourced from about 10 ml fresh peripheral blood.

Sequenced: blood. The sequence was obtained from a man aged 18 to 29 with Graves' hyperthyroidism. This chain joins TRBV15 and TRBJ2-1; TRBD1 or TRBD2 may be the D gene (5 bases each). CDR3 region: CATSRESGLNNEQFF. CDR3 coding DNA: TGTGCCACCAGCAGAGAGTCGGGGCTTAACAATGAGCAGTTCTTC. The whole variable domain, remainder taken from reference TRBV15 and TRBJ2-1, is DAMVIQNPRYQVTQFGKPVTLSCSQTLNHNVMYWYQQKSSQAPKLLFHYYDKDFNNEADTPDNFQSRRPNTSFCFLDIRSPGLGDTAMYLCATSRESGLNNEQFFGPGTRLTVL.